The 4 T cell receptor beta chains given below trace back to one sample, sequenced in a study of T cell repertoires in cytomegalovirus infection. TCRdb reanalysed the reads using MiXCR and keeps one entry per CDR3 protein. This sample carries around 300,000 distinct CDR3 sequences, around a quarter of them seen once, and the ten largest clones take less than 15%. Their recognized antigens are unknown. The sequences come from cultured PBMCs, collected from culture after CMV antigen stimulation. All receptors derive from a human donor in good health (CMV status not recorded). Some clones in this sample may be carry-over from other donors' samples.

V is TRBV4-1 and J is TRBJ1-2, with 10 bases that match TRBD1. The CDR3 has 18 amino acids. The ends lost 4 bases at V and 4 bases at J; junction bases unmatched: 15. Germline loops: CDR1 MGHRA, CDR2 YSYEKL. CDR3 sequence: CASSRYVPGQGTVYGYTF. CDR3 coding DNA: TGCGCCAGCAGCCGATACGTCCCGGGACAGGGGACGGTCTATGGCTACACCTTC.

There are a few counts of this clonotype. The V and J genes are TRBV20-1 and TRBJ2-1; D may be TRBD1 (6 bases). Germline V lookup: CDR1 DFQATT, CDR2 SNEGSKA (reference sequence). The CDR3 extends over 17 amino acids. Trimming took off 1 base at V and 5 bases at J, with 21 bases between the two ends. CDR3 loop: CSARGAPTGPRDNEQFF. The DNA for the CDR3 is TGCAGTGCTAGAGGGGCTCCCACAGGGCCGAGGGACAATGAGCAGTTCTTC.

This clonotype has a handful of counts. This chain links TRBV7-2 with TRBJ2-5, with a tentative D call TRBD1 (5 bases). Deletions cut 8 bases from V and 4 bases from J, with 14 bases between. The CDR3 loop spans 13 amino acids. Germline V gene sequence: CDR1 SGHTA, CDR2 FQGNSA. As DNA, the CDR3 is TGTGCCAGCGTTTCAGGGTTTAGAGAGACCCAGTACTTC. It encodes CASVSGFRETQYF.

The genes are TRBV12-3 or TRBV12-4 and TRBJ2-1; D possibly uses TRBD1 or TRBD2 (5 bases each). The CDR3 loop spans 15 amino acids. Trimming pared 4 bases from V and 8 bases from J, leaving 18 bases between. The CDR3 sequence is CASSSGTVQTHEQFF. CDR3 nucleotide sequence: TGTGCCAGCAGTTCCGGGACGGTTCAGACTCATGAGCAGTTCTTC.